The source of this T cell receptor beta chain is a study of beta chain features in type 1 diabetes (dated by TCRdb to between 2018 and 2020). Background for the entire study: Mean age, gender distribution, total cell number and subset yield did not differ between patients and healthy donors. A total of 85 million to 140 million sorted cells were examined across all samples, and the number of cells per subset was strongly correlated with RNA yield. Regulatory and stem cell-like memory subsets were isolated from only 8 patients and roughly eight healthy donors, whereas naive and central memory subsets came from all 28 donors. In the study, recently diagnosed type 1 diabetes patients and matched healthy donors were compared on the TCRB repertoires of their sorted circulating CD4+ T cell subsets.

Per the germline V gene (reference sequence), SEHNR is the CDR1 and FQNEAQ is the CDR2. V loses 1 base of germline sequence and J loses 5 bases, and the interval between the two ends is 9 bases. Its CDR3 holds 14 amino acids, cysteine through phenylalanine. Solely the CDR3 DNA is kept, with 42 bases framed from the first base. The study at large found these results: PCR might favor shorter templates, but patient and control samples were amplified and corrected together, so any skew would affect both groups equally. Naive, central memory and regulatory TCRB repertoires appeared to be more similar among patients than among healthy donors. Because cDNA was sequenced instead of genomic DNA, highly expressing activated cells could be over-represented, though the groups showed no difference in activation or CD3 levels. Type 1 diabetes patients showed a moderate but significant shortening of TCRB CDR3 length in all four CD4+ subsets. Patients with type 1 diabetes made fewer insertions and deleted more nucleotides at VDJ recombination sites, implying thymic rearrangement abnormalities. Because the HLA sub-analyses included only small numbers of individuals, any influence of HLA type on TCRB rearrangement was left unresolved.

The table lists this clone with a few counts. Its antigen specificity is not known. Within one base of it there is no much larger clone, and no base qualities were kept. The entire amount of isolated RNA was reverse transcribed using the High Capacity cDNA Reverse Transcription Kit, so the sequenced TCRB transcripts were expressed ones. Deep immunoSEQ sequencing was applied to naive, central memory and regulatory T cell samples, giving an average of about 3.8 million total reads per sample. Sorted cells were lysed in RLT buffer and RNA was extracted with DNase-treated RNeasy Micro or Mini kits, depending on cell number. To prevent cross-contamination, every cell subset was processed on its own, while patient and healthy donor samples were processed together. TCRB sequences were amplified from cDNA with the immunoSEQ multiplex PCR, producing 87-bp fragments spanning the CDR3 region. Sequencing of the amplicons was performed on the Illumina HiSeq platform. In the authors' own workflow: PCR bias was corrected computationally using synthetic template baselines, and reads within Hamming distance 2 were collapsed, with unmergeable singletons discarded. Reads were aligned against IMGT so that V, D and J genes, CDR3 length and insertions or deletions at six rearrangement sites could be assigned. Clonotype counts were normalized to sorted cell number within each subset before computing true diversity and Gini coefficients with the tcR R package. The overlap coefficient, calculated on TCRB nucleotide sequences, was used to quantify repertoire sharing. Out-of-frame TCRB sequences from naive cells were analyzed as a proxy for the pre-selection repertoire. TCRdb stores this immuneACCESS table with in-frame sequences only. Part of the clones is absent; in the studies checked, under half of the shortfall reflects unresolved V genes, and no reason is known for the rest. V and J calls and clone size come straight from that table; D and trimming were deduced from the DNA. Within this sample are around 250,000 clones, with about a fifth of them counted one time only. The top ten clonotypes cover 0.028% of the sample.

Each donor gave one peripheral blood draw, averaging roughly 120 mL, which was collected into heparinised tubes. A BD FACSAria II was used to sort naive, central memory, regulatory and stem cell-like memory CD4+ T cells with a panel that included CD45RO, CCR7, CD25, CD127, CD95 and CD27. Purity was above 95% for every sorted population. PBMCs were isolated right away by Lymphoprep density gradient centrifugation and were stained directly, without culture. So that batch effects would be minimized, each experiment stained and sorted samples in pairs, pairing one healthy donor with one patient. The rearranged chain carries TRBV7-9 and TRBJ1-5; there is no confident call for the D gene. This TCR was recovered from a woman in her forties with type 1 diabetes. The material sequenced was naive CD4+ T cells from blood. What the cell subset or site label conveys for this sample: true naive CD4+ T cells. DNA sequence: TGTGCCAGCAGCTTAGAGGGAGGAGATCAGCCCCAGCATTTT. This codes for CASSLEGGDQPQHF. The CDR3 plus the reference TRBV7-9 and TRBJ1-5 genes for the other parts give the full variable domain: DTGVSQNPRHKITKRGQNVTFRCDPISEHNRLYWYRQTLGQGPEFLTYFQNEAQLEKSRLLSDRFSAERPKGSFSTLEIQRTEQGDSAMYLCASSLEGGDQPQHFGDGTRLSIL.